This T cell receptor (beta chain) is drawn from a study of blood T cell repertoires in COVID-19 (TCRdb year 2020). As for the study more broadly: Samples from collaborators originated in the United States, Italy and Spain and spanned both the acute and convalescent phases of COVID-19. A freely available public database, intended as a resource for researchers studying the immune response to SARS-CoV-2, is where the repertoires were released. Samples came from the ongoing ImmuneRACE study (first 160 participants) plus 1,254 subjects from 6 global collaborators. Where available, HLA class I and class II types were taken from metadata supplied by the sample provider and were not determined by assay-based typing. Subjects who had been exposed to COVID-19, were actively infected with it, or had recovered from it provided the deeply sampled blood TCRbeta repertoires that made up the dataset. Nearly every sample came with metadata listing a de-identified subject ID, COVID-19 status, age in years and sex. The prospective study material was composed of cDNA or gDNA derived from T cells, B-cell-depleted T cells, or PBMCs.

Study-wide findings and limitations: The amount of clinical and demographic metadata varied by source and participant and was provided uncurated.

For CDR1 and CDR2, the germline V gene lists ENHRY and SYGVKD. The junction carries 8 bases between V and J, which are trimmed by 2 bases and 4 bases respectively. The CDR3 holds 13 amino acids from the cysteine to the phenylalanine. Of all the DNA, just the CDR3 is kept, 39 bases in frame from base 1. The immunoSEQ Assay, a bias-controlled multiplex PCR, was used to amplify TCRbeta CDR3 regions from genomic DNA. The authors processed their data as follows. The number of nucleated cells in each sample was estimated by amplification of reference gene primers within the assay. Sequence reads were collapsed and filtered to measure the absolute abundance of every unique TCRbeta CDR3 rearrangement. For each sample, productive Simpson clonality was calculated by taking the square root of Simpson's diversity index across productive rearrangements. What TCRdb holds here is the immuneACCESS table cut down to in-frame rearrangements. Part of the clones is not present; checked against another copy, under half of the missing clones reflect an unresolved V gene, and the others are unexplained. The D gene and trimming were derived from the DNA, and the V and J assignments and clone size from that table. The sample table holds about 29,000 clones, of which approximately 83% were seen once. Clones ranked in the top ten supply around 30% of the sample.

Turning to this clone: The antigen it binds to is not known. Per-base quality was not reported, and no clone a single base away is much larger than it.

One collaborating source in Seattle enrolled patients while the patients were actively infected and followed the patients over time throughout the course of disease. The collaborating institutions used their own protocols to collect whole blood in K2EDTA tubes. For TCRbeta analysis, collaborator samples were shipped as frozen whole blood, as isolated PBMCs, or as DNA extracted from either sample type. The chain couples TRBV10-3 to TRBJ1-2; possibly the D gene is TRBD1, per 6 matching bases. The source material was peripheral blood. This TCR came from a woman aged 80 or over with COVID-19, enrolled during active disease. The nucleotide sequence is given as TGTGCCATCAGTGAGACAGGGAGCTATGGCTACACCTTC. It encodes CAISETGSYGYTF.